This is a list of T cell receptor beta chains from one sample in a study of cytomegalovirus exposure and HLA in healthy donors. Libraries were prepared by immunoSEQ multiplex PCR; TCRdb keeps only in-frame clonotypes and omits some of them. Among around 120,000 clones listed, about four fifths were seen once. Sequences were obtained from PBMCs. Every receptor here comes from a woman aged 40 to 50 in good health and CMV-seronegative. CDR3s include the opening cysteine and the closing phenylalanine or tryptophan. D genes are given only for firm matches. Clone size, where shown, is once, few, many, or a class for clones that have expanded.

D gene,V gene,J gene,clone size,CDR3 protein,CDR3 DNA
TRBD1,TRBV2,TRBJ2-7,.,CASKSGTGVGEQYF,TGTGCCAGCAAATCCGGGACAGGGGTGGGCGAGCAGTACTTC
.,TRBV6-1,TRBJ1-2,.,CASSVGHNYGYPF,TGTGCCAGCAGTGTAGGACATAACTATGGCTACCCCTTC
.,TRBV2,TRBJ2-2,.,CASSAGSSGELFF,TGTGCCAGCAGCGCAGGCAGTTCCGGGGAGCTGTTTTTT
TRBD2,TRBV5-4,TRBJ2-5,.,CASSLTSGIQETQYF,TGTGCCAGCAGCTTGACTAGCGGGATACAAGAGACCCAGTACTTC
TRBD2,TRBV15,TRBJ2-1,once,CATSRASGDYNEQFF,TGTGCCACCAGCAGGGCTAGCGGGGATTACAATGAGCAGTTCTTC
.,TRBV2,TRBJ2-7,few,CASSDELRLVF,TGTGCCAGCAGTGATGAACTACGCCTGGTGTTC
.,TRBV7-3,TRBJ1-1,few,CASSLSPVVNTEAFF,TGTGCCAGCAGCTTAAGCCCAGTCGTGAACACTGAAGCTTTCTTT
TRBD1,TRBV2,TRBJ2-5,.,CASSGQGAVGTQYF,TGTGCCAGCAGTGGACAGGGGGCTGTTGGGACCCAGTACTTC
TRBD1,TRBV6-5,TRBJ2-1,.,CASSYGTALSYNEQFF,TGTGCCAGCAGTTATGGGACAGCCCTCTCCTACAATGAGCAGTTCTTC
.,TRBV27,TRBJ1-4,.,CASSLLGGATNEKLFF,TGTGCCAGCAGTTTACTAGGAGGGGCAACTAATGAAAAACTGTTTTTT
TRBD1,TRBV14,TRBJ2-1,.,CASSRQGWNGNEQFF,TGTGCCAGCAGCCGACAGGGGTGGAATGGAAATGAGCAGTTCTTC
TRBD1,TRBV2,TRBJ1-2,.,CASRPPGTGWGGYTF,TGTGCCAGCAGACCTCCCGGGACAGGCTGGGGTGGCTACACCTTC
.,TRBV7-9,TRBJ2-5,.,CASSLERYRAGETQYF,TGTGCCAGCAGCCTAGAGCGGTACAGGGCCGGAGAGACCCAGTACTTC
.,TRBV6-5,TRBJ2-2,.,CASRRGFNTGELFF,TGTGCCAGCAGGCGGGGCTTTAACACCGGGGAGCTGTTTTTT
.,TRBV7-2,TRBJ2-7,.,CASSLVSPQGEQYF,TGTGCCAGCAGCTTAGTGAGTCCCCAGGGGGAGCAGTACTTC
TRBD1,TRBV18,TRBJ1-5,once,CASSPRDRGKNQPQHF,TGTGCCAGCTCACCGAGGGACAGGGGGAAAAATCAGCCCCAGCATTTT
TRBD2,TRBV20-1,TRBJ2-1,.,CSARGGGEQFF,TGCAGTGCTAGAGGCGGGGGTGAGCAGTTCTTC
.,TRBV14,TRBJ2-3,.,CASSPTAGSTDTQYF,TGTGCCAGCAGCCCCACGGCAGGTAGTACAGATACGCAGTATTTT
TRBD2,TRBV14,TRBJ2-7,few,CASSQQIAGPREQYF,TGTGCCAGCAGCCAGCAAATAGCGGGCCCTCGCGAGCAGTACTTC
.,TRBV19,TRBJ1-5,.,CASSEQGRDQPQHF,TGTGCCAGTAGTGAACAGGGACGTGATCAGCCCCAGCATTTT
TRBD1,TRBV5-6,TRBJ2-5,.,CASSSPGQGLETQYF,TGTGCCAGCAGCTCGCCGGGACAGGGTCTAGAGACCCAGTACTTC
.,TRBV5-1,TRBJ2-3,.,CASSLGAASTDTQYF,TGCGCCAGCAGCTTGGGGGCCGCTAGCACAGATACGCAGTATTTT
TRBD2,TRBV5-1,TRBJ2-2,.,CASSTTSGANTGELFF,TGCGCCAGCAGCACAACTAGCGGGGCAAACACCGGGGAGCTGTTTTTT
TRBD1,TRBV6-5,TRBJ1-1,.,CASRSRTGGRAEAFF,TGTGCCAGCAGGTCCAGGACAGGGGGTAGGGCTGAAGCTTTCTTT
TRBD2,TRBV7-6,TRBJ2-1,.,CASSGSGGRQFF,TGTGCCAGCAGCGGAAGCGGGGGACGACAGTTCTTC
TRBD2,TRBV7-8,TRBJ2-5,.,CASSSRGVIAGGLALRETQYF,TGTGCCAGCAGCTCCCGTGGGGTTATAGCGGGGGGGCTAGCCCTGCGTGAGACCCAGTACTTC
.,TRBV19,TRBJ2-1,.,CASGWGPYNEQFF,TGTGCCTCGGGGTGGGGGCCCTACAATGAGCAGTTCTTC
.,TRBV7-7,TRBJ2-5,.,CASSLVGGPLQGTQYF,TGTGCTAGCAGCTTAGTCGGGGGTCCCCTGCAGGGGACCCAGTACTTC
TRBD2,TRBV9,TRBJ2-7,.,CASSVGTSGSDEQYF,TGTGCCAGCAGCGTAGGTACTAGCGGGAGTGACGAGCAGTACTTC
TRBD2,TRBV19,TRBJ2-2,.,CASNPSGRQGTGELFF,TGTGCCAGTAACCCCTCCGGGAGGCAGGGCACCGGGGAGCTGTTTTTT
.,TRBV28,TRBJ1-5,.,CASLSGGHQPQHF,TGTGCCAGCTTGTCCGGGGGGCATCAGCCCCAGCATTTT
.,TRBV5-4,TRBJ2-7,few,CASSIRGSYEQYF,TGTGCCAGCAGCATCAGGGGTTCCTACGAGCAGTACTTC
TRBD2,TRBV4-2,TRBJ2-1,few,CASSETTSGGAFNEQFF,TGTGCCAGCAGCGAGACGACTAGCGGGGGGGCGTTTAATGAGCAGTTCTTC